This entry concerns a single T cell receptor (beta chain). Its specific antigen is unknown. No qualities accompany the bases; no much larger clone lies one base away. In total, approximately 690 healthy bone marrow donors made up the cohort. Cohort members were all nominally healthy when sampled, although unrecorded immune exposures were likely present. The donor tested CMV seronegative, placing the donor among the 300 to 400 seronegative members of the cohort. Each donor provided a peripheral blood sample, and peripheral blood mononuclear cells were used for TCR beta sequencing. The Qiagen DNeasy Blood Extraction Kit was used to extract genomic DNA from the blood cell samples. These data come from a study of cytomegalovirus exposure and HLA in healthy donors (dated by TCRdb to the late 2010s). About the full investigation: An earlier analysis of roughly 630 of the donors reported more than 250 Gb of sequence data and some 100 million unique TCR beta sequences from roughly 200 million T cells. An early release that covered several hundred HLA-typed donors contained approximately 300 gigabases of sequencing data and around 85 million unique TCR sequences. Of the approximately 370 genotyped donors, roughly 76% were placed in the genetic ancestry cluster associated with self-reported Caucasian donors. The study was designed to test whether signatures of past pathogen exposure could be identified by cataloging public T cell receptors. Using immunosequencing, the study profiled T cell repertoires from fewer than 850 subjects and related those repertoires to cytomegalovirus serostatus. In addition to the first cohort of 666 subjects, a separate validation cohort of approximately 120 different subjects was used. The study combined high-throughput TCR immunosequencing, statistical association of individual TCRs with disease status, and machine learning to predict cytomegalovirus infection status. To study patterns of TCR occurrence, a later analysis re-analyzed previously published TCR beta repertoires from 666 donors and added high-resolution HLA genotyping. The later analysis used no new phenotypic data to find candidate immune exposures, relying instead on TCR beta sequences and their occurrence across donors. An earlier analysis of a few hundred of the donors applied high-throughput TCR beta sequencing to assess whether each TCR beta V gene segment acted as functional or pseudogenic. Alongside the repertoire data, information on donor age, sex, ethnicity and CMV serostatus was compiled. A later genetic analysis took genome-wide SNP genotypes for about three fifths of the 666 donors and used that subset as a discovery cohort. Every discovery cohort repertoire had been produced on one sequencing platform. HLA typing included class I and class II loci at four-digit resolution. The number of donors typed differed by locus, with about 629-630 for A, B, C, DRB1 and DQB1, 522 for DQA1, nearly 610 for DPA1, and 472 for DPB1. Roughly 5 DR-DQ haplotypes were handled as single units for association and clustering because linkage in the cohort was strong. Among roughly 400 genotyped donors of the cohort, an average of approximately 200,000 unique TCR beta nucleotide sequences was sequenced per donor, of which 15% to 20% were non-productive. The paper as a whole reports these results and caveats: Most CMV-associated TCR beta chains appeared to be HLA-restricted in a later analysis, and the HLA associations seemed to be driven largely by CMV exposure. The sequencing pipeline was judged likely to have produced a cluster of highly shared sequence variants as a technical artifact. The classifier was reported to diagnose cytomegalovirus status with high specificity and sensitivity in both the original and validation cohorts. Immune exposure information for the cohort was limited to CMV serostatus. A few of the identified cytomegalovirus-associated TCR beta chains were confirmed in vitro to be specific for cytomegalovirus antigens. A further reported finding was that TCR beta sequences accurately predicted the HLA-A and HLA-B alleles for most subjects in the first cohort. According to a later analysis, TCR association rates differed among HLA loci, with DRB1 alleles showing the most associated TCRs and HLA-C alleles showing the fewest. Most TCR sequences were seen in very few donors, while some public TCRs were found in many individuals. Linkage disequilibrium might explain the correlated functional status among segregating V segments, but an unknown experimental factor could not be excluded. The study gave a list of roughly 150 TCR beta chains associated with cytomegalovirus. Compared with the roughly 600-donor mean, donors in an Asian-associated ancestry cluster had fewer N-insertions in productive TCRs, according to a later genetic analysis. Because the 87-base-pair reads could not distinguish some IMGT-functional V segments, including TRBV6-2 and TRBV6-3, those segments were excluded. Strong co-occurrence of HLA alleles, especially DR and DQ, made assigning TCR associations to individual alleles difficult. Roughly uniform sequencing depth across donors was assumed in presence/absence analyses, although this assumption may not hold. According to the authors, the approach could potentially be generalized to other disease states and immunological phenotypes. At a false discovery rate of 0.05, a later analysis linked 15,000 to 20,000 TCR beta sequences to specific HLA alleles. Because some donors lacked HLA typing at each locus, the association tests relied only on the typed subset. In a later analysis, HLA-associated TCR beta chains were found to be more clonally expanded and to have lower generation probabilities than equally common non-associated chains. Several of the top co-occurrence clusters appeared to be linked to parvovirus B19, influenza, CMV and Epstein-Barr virus, according to a later analysis. In an earlier analysis of approximately 600 of the donors, most TCR beta V segments were observed in productive rearrangements about 90% or about 30% of the time, broadly matching IMGT annotations. An association between a missense DCLRE1C variant and V-gene and J-gene trimming of TCR beta chains was found in a later genetic analysis and replicated in an independent cohort. Because counts were too low, more than 15 rarely observed V segments, including chromosome 9 orphons, were left out of the earlier analysis of a few hundred of the donors. Only TCR beta chains were sequenced in this cohort, and the absence of alpha or paired-chain data limited detectable features.

The germline V gene supplies CDR1 SNHLY and CDR2 FYNNEI. V has 3 bases trimmed and J has 6 bases trimmed; junction bases matching no gene number 5. CDR3 length: 14 amino acids, cysteine to phenylalanine. Here the CDR3 DNA is all that survives: 42 bases in frame from base 1. Receptors were amplified or captured by the immunoSEQ multiplex PCR assay. For the multiplex PCR, a mixture combining 60 forward primers for TCR Vbeta segments and 13 reverse primers for TCR Jbeta segments was used. The CDR3 region of rearranged TCR beta genes was amplified from genomic DNA with a multiplex PCR assay. On the Illumina HiSeq System, the amplified TCR beta libraries were sequenced as 87-base-pair reads. The source study handled its data this way. A later analysis counted around 72 million unique TCR beta chains across the 666 repertoires, and about 10 million of these chains were shared by at least two donors. A nearest-neighbor algorithm error-corrected the raw reads and collapsed the reads into unique sequences, merging closely related sequences to remove PCR and sequencing errors. CDR3 sequences were aligned to IMGT reference sequences to assign V, D and J gene segments. For a sequence to be retained, a match of at least six nucleotides to both a V gene segment and a J gene segment was required. Rearrangements were classified as productive when the CDR3 lacked stop codons and remained in frame with V and J, and all other rearrangements were classified as non-productive. Following IMGT convention, CDR3 was defined as the stretch from the second conserved V-encoded cysteine up to the conserved J-encoded phenylalanine. In an earlier analysis of around 570 of the donors, sequences lacking an unambiguous match to a single V gene segment were excluded. In an earlier analysis of approximately 550 of the donors, V segments were called functional above 56.7% productive rearrangements and were called segregating when the between-donor standard deviation exceeded 5%. A statistical classification framework was developed to diagnose cytomegalovirus status using the catalog of TCR beta chain sequences. In a later analysis, V and J genes were assigned by comparing TCR nucleotide sequences against IMGT/GENE-DB human TR gene sequences. The TCRdist pipeline was used in a later analysis to assign CDR3 sequences and most-parsimonious VDJ recombination scenarios. In a later analysis, each TCR beta chain was defined by its CDR3 amino acid sequence together with its V-gene family, and reads lacking a unique V-gene family were excluded. As a way to deal with suspected cross-contamination and a sequencing artifact, a later analysis dropped roughly 620 nucleotide sequences that were highly shared and had low generation probability. A later analysis calculated a clonal expansion index for each public chain from normalized within-repertoire ranks of inferred template counts. In a later analysis, generation probabilities were computed using a VDJ recombination model fitted to out-of-frame rearrangements, and the results were checked against IGoR. Hypergeometric tests were used in a later analysis to score TCR-TCR, TCR-HLA and TCR-CMV co-occurrence, with a repertoire-size bias correction applied to the TCR pairs. A later analysis estimated false discovery rates by permuting HLA or CMV assignments 20 times. A later analysis grouped co-occurring TCRs with DBSCAN, adding TCRdist sequence similarity when clustering within HLA-allele-positive subsets. Repertoires with fewer than 30,000 or more than 120,000 public chains were left out of co-occurrence clustering, as were five repertoires with anomalous nucleotide sharing. The table comes from immuneACCESS by way of TCRdb, which keeps in-frame sequences with V and J called. Part of the clones is missing from these tables; in studies checked, under half for an unresolved V gene and the rest for unknown reasons. Clone size and the V and J calls come from that table; the DNA yielded D and trimming. In this sample the table shows 200,000 to 250,000 clones, about 89% of which occur a single time. Together, the top ten hold 1% of the sample.

Sequenced sample: PBMCs. This receptor was identified in a woman younger than 35 in good health and CMV-seronegative. The rearrangement joined TRBV2 to TRBJ1-5; 7 of the junction bases match TRBD1. CDR3 reads: CASSDERGLQPQHF. The DNA sequence follows: TGTGCCAGCAGTGATGAAAGGGGGCTTCAGCCCCAGCATTTT.